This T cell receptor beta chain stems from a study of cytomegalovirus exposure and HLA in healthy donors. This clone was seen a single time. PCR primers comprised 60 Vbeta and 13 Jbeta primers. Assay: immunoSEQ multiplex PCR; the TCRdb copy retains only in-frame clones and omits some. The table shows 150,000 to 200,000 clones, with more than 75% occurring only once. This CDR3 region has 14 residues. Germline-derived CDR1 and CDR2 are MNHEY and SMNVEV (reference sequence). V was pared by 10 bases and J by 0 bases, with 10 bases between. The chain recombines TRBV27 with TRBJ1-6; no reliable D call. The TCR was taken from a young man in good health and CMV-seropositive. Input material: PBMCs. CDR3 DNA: TGTGCCACCCGGGGAGGCTCCTATAATTCACCCCTCCACTTT. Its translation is CATRGGSYNSPLHF.